These T cell receptor beta chains were read from a single sample in a study of shared clonotypes between healthy human individuals. Produced via immunoSEQ multiplex PCR; TCRdb's table is partial and in-frame only. The sample includes around 2,100,000 clones, less than 95% of them seen just once. The sample comprised naive CD8+ T cells sorted from blood. The source is a man between 18 and 29 years old in good health. Each CDR3 is given with its conserved first and last residue. D genes are given only for firm matches. Some rows mark clone size as missing; the rest say once, few, many or name a class of expanded clone.

TRBV7-9	once	TRBJ1-1	.	CASSALATFPAFF	TGTGCCAGCAGCGCCCTCGCGACGTTTCCAGCTTTCTTT
TRBV2	.	TRBJ2-7	TRBD2	CAIQASSGGIPTSYEQYF	TGTGCCATCCAGGCGAGTAGCGGGGGAATACCTACCTCCTACGAGCAGTACTTC
TRBV9	.	TRBJ2-1	.	CASSGTASYNEQFF	TGTGCCAGCAGCGGGACAGCCTCCTACAATGAGCAGTTCTTC
TRBV4-1	once	TRBJ1-4	.	CASSQEYRLFF	TGCGCCAGCAGCCAAGAGTACAGGCTGTTTTTT
TRBV6-1	.	TRBJ2-1	.	CASSEDWTATYNEQFF	TGTGCCAGCAGTGAAGATTGGACAGCAACCTACAATGAGCAGTTCTTC
TRBV28	.	TRBJ1-1	.	CASSLRTNTEAFF	TGTGCCAGCAGCCTCCGGACGAACACTGAAGCTTTCTTT
TRBV28	.	TRBJ2-5	.	CASSPQGLEETQYF	TGTGCCAGCAGTCCACAGGGTCTGGAAGAGACCCAGTACTTC
TRBV5-8	once	TRBJ2-7	.	CASSGGWTDFYEQYF	TGTGCCAGCAGCGGAGGCTGGACGGACTTCTACGAGCAGTACTTC
TRBV6-1	.	TRBJ1-2	.	CASSEALSGPGHYGYTF	TGTGCCAGCAGTGAAGCGCTCAGTGGTCCTGGACACTATGGCTACACCTTC
TRBV4-1	.	TRBJ1-1	TRBD1	CASSPTGAMNTEAFF	TGCGCCAGCAGCCCGACAGGGGCGATGAACACTGAAGCTTTCTTT
TRBV28	.	TRBJ1-1	.	CASSLSQANTEAFF	TGTGCCAGCAGTTTATCCCAGGCTAACACTGAAGCTTTCTTT
TRBV30	.	TRBJ2-3	.	CAWRSISGTDTQYF	TGTGCCTGGAGGTCCATCTCGGGGACAGATACGCAGTATTTT
TRBV7-9	once	TRBJ2-3	TRBD2	CASSGEGLADNTDTQYF	TGTGCCAGCAGCGGAGAAGGACTAGCGGACAACACAGATACGCAGTATTTT
TRBV5-6	.	TRBJ2-3	.	CASSLVSGASTDTQYF	TGTGCCAGCAGCTTGGTTTCGGGGGCGAGCACAGATACGCAGTATTTT
TRBV7-9	.	TRBJ2-7	TRBD1	CASSRPPGQPYEQYF	TGTGCCAGCAGCAGACCCCCGGGACAGCCCTACGAGCAGTACTTC
TRBV29-1	once	TRBJ1-2	.	CSVEDLYGYTF	TGCAGCGTTGAAGATCTCTATGGCTACACCTTC
TRBV9	.	TRBJ2-5	.	CASSPHLVGSSSETQYF	TGTGCCAGCAGCCCCCACCTGGTAGGGTCCTCCTCGGAGACCCAGTACTTC
TRBV30	few	TRBJ1-1	.	CAWSSVNTEAFF	TGTGCCTGGAGTTCTGTGAACACTGAAGCTTTCTTT
TRBV5-5	once	TRBJ1-5	.	CASSPTAGPNQPQHF	TGTGCCAGCAGCCCGACAGCTGGCCCCAATCAGCCCCAGCATTTT
TRBV4-1	.	TRBJ2-1	TRBD1	CASSPRQGSGEQFF	TGCGCCAGCAGCCCACGACAGGGAAGTGGTGAGCAGTTCTTC
TRBV6-6	.	TRBJ1-1	TRBD1	CASSLDRVEAFF	TGTGCCAGCAGCCTCGACAGGGTTGAAGCTTTCTTT
TRBV28	.	TRBJ2-7	.	CASRHRDGGGYEQYF	TGTGCCAGCAGGCACCGGGACGGAGGTGGGTACGAGCAGTACTTC
TRBV6-6	.	TRBJ1-5	.	CASRPGPNQPQHF	TGTGCCAGCAGGCCGGGACCTAATCAGCCCCAGCATTTT
TRBV7-6	.	TRBJ2-2	TRBD1	CASSPLTGVDTGELFF	TGTGCCAGCAGCCCCTTGACAGGGGTCGACACCGGGGAGCTGTTTTTT
TRBV19	.	TRBJ2-1	TRBD2	CASSPLAGAYNEQFF	TGTGCCAGTTCTCCGCTAGCGGGAGCATACAATGAGCAGTTCTTC
TRBV6-5	.	TRBJ2-7	.	CASSYGGGTYEQYF	TGTGCCAGCAGTTACGGCGGCGGAACCTACGAGCAGTACTTC
TRBV2	.	TRBJ2-5	.	CASSEVTFLQETQYF	TGTGCCAGCAGTGAAGTGACGTTTCTCCAAGAGACCCAGTACTTC
TRBV4-3	.	TRBJ2-5	.	CASSQDLEGGQETQYF	TGCGCCAGCAGCCAAGATCTCGAGGGCGGGCAAGAGACCCAGTACTTC
TRBV5-4	once	TRBJ2-1	TRBD2	CASSPSSGRVNEQFF	TGTGCCAGCTCCCCGAGTAGCGGGAGAGTGAATGAGCAGTTCTTC
TRBV29-1	.	TRBJ2-3	TRBD2	CSVEELAGSTDTQYF	TGCAGCGTTGAAGAACTAGCGGGAAGCACAGATACGCAGTATTTT
TRBV7-7	.	TRBJ1-1	TRBD1	CASSSGTGGEAFF	TGTGCTAGCAGCTCCGGGACAGGGGGCGAAGCTTTCTTT
TRBV13	once	TRBJ2-3	TRBD2	CASSFIGTGGADTQYF	TGTGCCAGCAGCTTTATAGGGACTGGGGGGGCAGATACGCAGTATTTT
TRBV4-2	.	TRBJ2-2	TRBD2	CASSHTAQRLAGDTGELFF	TGTGCCAGCAGCCATACTGCGCAGAGGCTAGCGGGGGATACCGGGGAGCTGTTTTTT
TRBV7-9	.	TRBJ2-7	TRBD2	CASSSGLAGTYEQYF	TGTGCCAGCAGCTCAGGACTAGCGGGAACCTACGAGCAGTACTTC
TRBV9	.	TRBJ2-2	.	CASSASGELFF	TGTGCCAGCAGCGCTTCCGGGGAGCTGTTTTTT
TRBV11-2	.	TRBJ2-2	TRBD2	CASRDRLAGVFGELFF	TGTGCCAGCAGGGATAGACTAGCGGGAGTGTTCGGGGAGCTGTTTTTT
TRBV5-1	.	TRBJ2-3	TRBD2	CASSLAAGGSTDTQYF	TGCGCCAGCAGCTTGGCCGCGGGAGGAAGCACAGATACGCAGTATTTT
TRBV6-1	.	TRBJ2-2	TRBD1	CASSELGQGHGELFF	TGTGCCAGCAGTGAACTGGGACAGGGGCACGGGGAGCTGTTTTTT
TRBV4-2	.	TRBJ2-2	TRBD2	CASSFFSGGGELFF	TGTGCCAGCAGCTTTTTTAGCGGGGGCGGGGAGCTGTTTTTT
TRBV9	few	TRBJ1-2	.	CASKSTGGYTF	TGTGCCAGCAAGTCCACAGGCGGCTACACCTTC
TRBV28	.	TRBJ2-1	TRBD1	CASSLRDSSYNEQFF	TGTGCCAGCAGCCTTCGGGACAGCTCCTACAATGAGCAGTTCTTC
TRBV5-6	.	TRBJ1-1	.	CASSFWGHGATEAFF	TGTGCCAGCAGCTTCTGGGGGCACGGAGCCACTGAAGCTTTCTTT
TRBV4-1	.	TRBJ2-1	.	CASSLRGSYNEQFF	TGCGCCAGCAGCCTGCGGGGCTCCTACAATGAGCAGTTCTTC
TRBV7-3	.	TRBJ2-1	TRBD1	CASSTTTGGDEQFF	TGTGCCAGCAGCACCACGACAGGGGGCGATGAGCAGTTCTTC
TRBV29-1	.	TRBJ1-2	.	CSVEERGGDYGYTF	TGCAGCGTTGAAGAAAGAGGTGGGGACTATGGCTACACCTTC
TRBV11-2	.	TRBJ2-1	.	CASSSRTDREGEQFF	TGTGCCAGCAGCTCCCGGACGGACAGGGAGGGTGAGCAGTTCTTC
TRBV6-5	.	TRBJ2-7	.	CASSPGSYEQYF	TGTGCCAGCAGTCCCGGGAGTTACGAGCAGTACTTC
TRBV4-3	.	TRBJ2-2	TRBD2	CASSQWASGSESGELFF	TGCGCCAGCAGCCAATGGGCTAGCGGGAGTGAAAGCGGGGAGCTGTTTTTT
TRBV7-9	.	TRBJ1-4	.	CASSLGANEKLFF	TGTGCCAGCAGCCTAGGGGCTAATGAAAAACTGTTTTTT
TRBV13	.	TRBJ2-7	TRBD2	CASSLVGGGRYEQYF	TGTGCCAGCAGCCTAGTGGGCGGGGGACGCTACGAGCAGTACTTC